This TCR beta chain was documented in a study of blood T cell repertoires in COVID-19. Assay: immunoSEQ multiplex PCR; the TCRdb copy retains only in-frame clones and omits some. This sample has more than 90,000 clones; roughly 85% occur once, and the top ten carry 35% to 40%. The CDR3 extends over 14 amino acids. Trimming took 2 bases from V and 2 from J, leaving 10 bases between them. Germline CDR1 is SNHLY and CDR2 is FYNNEI. V usage is TRBV2 and J usage is TRBJ2-7; no reliable D call. Sequenced sample: peripheral blood. The receptor comes from an elderly man with acute or convalescent COVID-19. CDR3 amino acids: CASSESPIAYEQYF. CDR3 sequence (DNA): TGTGCCAGCAGTGAATCCCCTATAGCCTACGAGCAGTACTTC.